This T cell receptor (beta chain) was recovered during a study of CD8+ T cells in alopecia areata. The overall study: Treatment comprised oral tofacitinib, 5 to 10 mg twice daily, in treated patients.

In each case, RNA was isolated and then reverse transcribed into cDNA as the sequencing template. The data were produced by immunoSEQ multiplex PCR, yet TCRdb's version contains in-frame clones alone and is incomplete. The sample has 87,000 or so clones, around 70% seen once. This clone was recorded once. Its antigen remains unknown. Treatment meaning: oral pan-JAK inhibitor, 5-10 mg twice daily. Germline-derived CDR1 and CDR2 are LNHDA and SQIVND (reference sequence). V shed 6 bases and J shed 2 bases, with 16 bases lying between them. The length of the CDR3 is 16 residues. Study-wide results and caveats: The study found that many expanded lesional clones persisted in scalp and blood during tofacitinib. Uncertainty remains about how baseline CD8+ expansion links to response, with one nonresponder.

The sequenced sample was CD8+ T cells sorted from blood, obtained at approximately week 42, from a patient treated with tofacitinib. This rearrangement joins TRBV19 to TRBJ2-2, with D perhaps matching TRBD1 (5 bases). The sequence was obtained from a human donor with alopecia areata. The chain's CDR3 is CASSLWGRVNTGELFF. The CDR3 nucleotides read TGTGCCAGTAGCCTCTGGGGCAGGGTTAACACCGGGGAGCTGTTTTTT. Using reference TRBV19 and TRBJ2-2 for the parts outside the CDR3, the full variable domain is DGGITQSPKYLFRKEGQNVTLSCEQNLNHDAMYWYRQDPGQGLRLIYYSQIVNDFQKGDIAEGYSVSREKKESFPLTVTSAQKNPTAFYLCASSLWGRVNTGELFFGEGSRLTVL.